This T cell receptor beta chain stems from a study of blood T cell repertoires in COVID-19. Germline loops: CDR1 KGHDR, CDR2 SFDVKD. CDR3 size: 14 residues. Trimming took off 4 bases at V and 3 bases at J, with 9 bases between the two ends. TCRdb's table, derived via immunoSEQ multiplex PCR, lists solely in-frame clones and lacks some. The repertoire has hundreds of thousands of clones, around 80% of them found once; the top ten carry approximately 30%. The chain links TRBV24-1 to TRBJ1-5; D call uncertain. This clonotype was sampled from a man in his forties with acute or convalescent COVID-19. Sequenced material: peripheral blood. CDR3 coding DNA: TGTGCCACCAGTGACCGGAGTTCCAATCAGCCCCAGCATTTT. Translated: CATSDRSSNQPQHF.